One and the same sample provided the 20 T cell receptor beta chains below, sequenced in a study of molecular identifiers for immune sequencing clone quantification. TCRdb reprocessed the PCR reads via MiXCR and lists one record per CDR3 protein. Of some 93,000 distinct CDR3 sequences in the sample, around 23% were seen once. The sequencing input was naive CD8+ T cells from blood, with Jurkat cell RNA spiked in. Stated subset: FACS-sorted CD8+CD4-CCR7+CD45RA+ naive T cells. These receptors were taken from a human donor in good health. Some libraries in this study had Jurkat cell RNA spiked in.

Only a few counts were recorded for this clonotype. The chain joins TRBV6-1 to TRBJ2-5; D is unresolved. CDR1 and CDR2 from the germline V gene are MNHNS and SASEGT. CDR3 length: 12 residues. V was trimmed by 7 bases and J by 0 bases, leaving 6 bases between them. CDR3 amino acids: CASTQDQETQYF. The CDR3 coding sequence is TGTGCCAGCACGCAGGACCAAGAGACCCAGTACTTC.

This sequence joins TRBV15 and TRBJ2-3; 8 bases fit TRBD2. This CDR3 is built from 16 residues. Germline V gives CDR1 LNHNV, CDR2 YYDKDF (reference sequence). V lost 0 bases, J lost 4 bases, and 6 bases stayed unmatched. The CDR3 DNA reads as TGTGCCACCAGCAGAGATGGGCGGGGGGTTGCAGATACGCAGTATTTT. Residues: CATSRDGRGVADTQYF.

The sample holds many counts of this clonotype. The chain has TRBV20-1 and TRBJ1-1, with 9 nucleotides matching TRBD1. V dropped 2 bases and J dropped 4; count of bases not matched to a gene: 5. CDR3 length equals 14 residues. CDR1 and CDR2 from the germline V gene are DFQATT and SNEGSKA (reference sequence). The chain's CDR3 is CSARPQGAVTEAFF. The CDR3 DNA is TGCAGTGCTAGACCACAGGGGGCGGTCACTGAAGCTTTCTTT.

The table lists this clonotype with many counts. The CDR3 DNA is TGTGCCAGCAGCGTAGGATCCCTTGGCACCGGGGAGCTGTTTTTT. Protein: CASSVGSLGTGELFF. This chain uses TRBV9 with TRBJ2-2; D is uncertain. Trimming cost V 0 bases and J 4 bases, with 10 bases left between them. Germline V CDR1 and CDR2: SGDLS, YYNGEE. The CDR3 is 15 residues long.

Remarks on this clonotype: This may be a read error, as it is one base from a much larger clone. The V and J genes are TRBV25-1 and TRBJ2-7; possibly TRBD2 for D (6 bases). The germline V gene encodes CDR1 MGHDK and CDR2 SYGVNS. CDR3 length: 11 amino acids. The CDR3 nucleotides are TGTGCCAGCGGGGAAAGGAGGGCCTCCCACTTC. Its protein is CASGERRASHF.

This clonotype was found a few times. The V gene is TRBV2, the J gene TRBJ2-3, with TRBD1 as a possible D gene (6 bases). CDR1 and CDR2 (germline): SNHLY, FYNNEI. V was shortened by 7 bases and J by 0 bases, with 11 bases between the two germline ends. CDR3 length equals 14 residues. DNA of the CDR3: TGTGCCAGCACCGACAGGACTAGCACAGATACGCAGTATTTT. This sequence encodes CASTDRTSTDTQYF.

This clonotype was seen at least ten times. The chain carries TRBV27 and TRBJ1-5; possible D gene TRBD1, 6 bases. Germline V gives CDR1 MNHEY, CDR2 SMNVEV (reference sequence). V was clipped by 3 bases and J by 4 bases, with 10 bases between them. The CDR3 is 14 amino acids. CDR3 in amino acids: CASSLIQGNQPQHF. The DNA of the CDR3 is TGTGCCAGCAGTTTGATCCAGGGGAATCAGCCCCAGCATTTT.

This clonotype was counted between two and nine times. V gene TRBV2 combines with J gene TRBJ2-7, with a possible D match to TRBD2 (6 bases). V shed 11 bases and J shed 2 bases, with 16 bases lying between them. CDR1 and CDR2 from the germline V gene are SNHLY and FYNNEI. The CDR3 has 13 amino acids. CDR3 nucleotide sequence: TGTGCCGCCCGACTAGATCTTACCTACGAGCAGTACTTC. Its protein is CAARLDLTYEQYF.

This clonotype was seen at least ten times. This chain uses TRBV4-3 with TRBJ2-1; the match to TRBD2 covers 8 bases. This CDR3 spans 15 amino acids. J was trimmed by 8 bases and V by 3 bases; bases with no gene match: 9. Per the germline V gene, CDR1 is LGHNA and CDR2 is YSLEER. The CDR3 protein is CASSHSSGSLDEQFF. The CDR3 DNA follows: TGCGCCAGCAGCCATTCCAGCGGGAGTTTGGATGAGCAGTTCTTC.

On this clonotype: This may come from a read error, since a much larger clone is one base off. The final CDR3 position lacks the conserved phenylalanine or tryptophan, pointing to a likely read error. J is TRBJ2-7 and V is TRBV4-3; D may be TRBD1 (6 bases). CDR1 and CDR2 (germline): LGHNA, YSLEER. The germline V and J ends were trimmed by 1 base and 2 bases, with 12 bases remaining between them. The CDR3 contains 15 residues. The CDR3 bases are TGCGCCAGCAGCCAAGTTTTCCCAGGGGCCTACGAGCAGTACTCC. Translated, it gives CASSQVFPGAYEQYS.

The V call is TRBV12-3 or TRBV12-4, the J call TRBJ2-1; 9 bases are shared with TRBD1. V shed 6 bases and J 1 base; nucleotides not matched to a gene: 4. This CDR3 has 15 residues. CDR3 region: CASSPTGGSYNEQFF. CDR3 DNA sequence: TGTGCCAGCAGCCCGACAGGGGGTTCCTACAATGAGCAGTTCTTC.

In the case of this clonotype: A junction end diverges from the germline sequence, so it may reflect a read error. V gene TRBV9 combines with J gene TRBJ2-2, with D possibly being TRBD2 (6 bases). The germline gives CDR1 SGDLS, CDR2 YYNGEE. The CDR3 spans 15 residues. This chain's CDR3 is CASSQGGANTRELFF. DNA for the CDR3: TGTGCCAGCAGCCAAGGCGGGGCGAACACCAGGGAGCTGTTTTTT.

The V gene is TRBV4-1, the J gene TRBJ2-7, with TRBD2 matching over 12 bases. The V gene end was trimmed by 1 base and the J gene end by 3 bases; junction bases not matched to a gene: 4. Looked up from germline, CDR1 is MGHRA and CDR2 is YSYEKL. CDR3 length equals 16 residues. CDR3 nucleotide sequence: TGCGCCAGCAGCCAAGGGCCGGGACTAGCGGGCTACGAGCAGTACTTC. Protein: CASSQGPGLAGYEQYF.

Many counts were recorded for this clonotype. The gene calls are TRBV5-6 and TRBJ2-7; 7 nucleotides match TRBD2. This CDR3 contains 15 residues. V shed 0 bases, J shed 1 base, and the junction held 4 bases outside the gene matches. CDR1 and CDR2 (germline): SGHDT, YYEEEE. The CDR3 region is CASSLALRGSYEQYF. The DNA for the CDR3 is TGTGCCAGCAGCTTGGCCTTGCGGGGGTCCTACGAGCAGTACTTC.

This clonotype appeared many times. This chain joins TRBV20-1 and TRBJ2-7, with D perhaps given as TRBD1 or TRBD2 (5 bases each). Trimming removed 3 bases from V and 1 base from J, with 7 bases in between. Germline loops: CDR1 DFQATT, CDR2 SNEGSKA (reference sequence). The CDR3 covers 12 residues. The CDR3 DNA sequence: TGCAGTGCTAGGGGGGTTTCCTACGAGCAGTACTTC. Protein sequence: CSARGVSYEQYF.

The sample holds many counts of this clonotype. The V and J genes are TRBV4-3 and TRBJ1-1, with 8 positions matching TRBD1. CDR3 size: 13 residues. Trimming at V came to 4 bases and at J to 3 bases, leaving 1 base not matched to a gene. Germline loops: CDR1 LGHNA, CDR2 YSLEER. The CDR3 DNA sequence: TGCGCCAGCAGCCGGACAGGGCACACTGAAGCTTTCTTT. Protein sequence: CASSRTGHTEAFF.

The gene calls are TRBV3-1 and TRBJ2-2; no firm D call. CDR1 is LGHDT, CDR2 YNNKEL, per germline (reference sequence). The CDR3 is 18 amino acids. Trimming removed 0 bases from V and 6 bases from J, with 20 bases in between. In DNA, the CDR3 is TGTGCCAGCAGCCAAGATCCCGTGGCCGTATCCATCGCCGGGGAGCTGTTTTTT. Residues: CASSQDPVAVSIAGELFF.

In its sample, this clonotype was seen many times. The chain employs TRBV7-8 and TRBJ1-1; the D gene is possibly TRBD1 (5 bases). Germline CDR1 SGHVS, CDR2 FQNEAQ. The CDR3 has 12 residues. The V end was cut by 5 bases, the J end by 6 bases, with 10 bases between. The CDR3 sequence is CASSRGDPEAFF. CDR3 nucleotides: TGTGCCAGCAGCCGAGGGGACCCTGAAGCTTTCTTT.

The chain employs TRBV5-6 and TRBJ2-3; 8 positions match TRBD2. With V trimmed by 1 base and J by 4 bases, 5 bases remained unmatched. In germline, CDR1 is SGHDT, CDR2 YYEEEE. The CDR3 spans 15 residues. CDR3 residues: CASSLYGGAPDTQYF. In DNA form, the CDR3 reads TGTGCCAGCAGCTTGTACGGGGGGGCCCCAGATACGCAGTATTTT.

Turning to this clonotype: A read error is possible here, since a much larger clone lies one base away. The CDR3 protein is CGVLRDTTYEQYF. CDR3 nucleotide sequence: TGCGGTGTCCTCCGGGACACCACCTACGAGCAGTACTTC. J is TRBJ2-7 and V is TRBV20-1; possibly TRBD1 for D (6 bases). This CDR3 has 13 amino acids. Germline V CDR1 and CDR2: DFQATT, SNEGSKA (reference sequence).